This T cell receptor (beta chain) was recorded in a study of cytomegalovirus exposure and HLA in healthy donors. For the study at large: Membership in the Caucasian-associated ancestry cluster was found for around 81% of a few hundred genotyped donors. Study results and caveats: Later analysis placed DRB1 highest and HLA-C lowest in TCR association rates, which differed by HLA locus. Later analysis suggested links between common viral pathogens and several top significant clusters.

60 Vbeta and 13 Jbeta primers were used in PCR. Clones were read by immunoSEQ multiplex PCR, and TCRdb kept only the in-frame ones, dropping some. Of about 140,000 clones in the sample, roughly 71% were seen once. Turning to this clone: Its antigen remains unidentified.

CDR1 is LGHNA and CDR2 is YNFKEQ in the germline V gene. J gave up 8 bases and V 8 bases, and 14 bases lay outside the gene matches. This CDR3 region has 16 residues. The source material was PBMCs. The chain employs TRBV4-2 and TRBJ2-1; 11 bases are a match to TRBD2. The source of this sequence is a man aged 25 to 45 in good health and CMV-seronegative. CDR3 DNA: TGTGCCAGCGCCCCAAGGGTAGCGGGGGGGGAGTATGAGCAGTTCTTC. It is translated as CASAPRVAGGEYEQFF.